The rows below give T cell receptor beta chains drawn from one sample of a study of identifying expanded T cells in peripheral blood. Produced via immunoSEQ multiplex PCR; TCRdb's table is partial and in-frame only. The sample shows over 45,000 clones, about four fifths of them seen only once. The sample consisted of blood. All receptors come from a person aged 18-69 years in good health. Each CDR3 is given with its conserved first and last residue.

j_call v_call cdr3_aa
TRBJ2-2 TRBV7-2 CASSPINLGVGELFF
TRBJ1-5 TRBV6-6 CASSYRRTGNQPQHF
TRBJ1-2 TRBV11-2 CASSLAGGGAYGQIYGYTF
TRBJ1-2 TRBV27 CASSFQGGDYGYTF
TRBJ1-2 TRBV18 CASSPNPPRRDYGYTF
TRBJ1-2 TRBV5-6 CASSFEGQGSSGYTF
TRBJ2-3 TRBV7-9 CASSVTLWAQYF
TRBJ2-3 TRBV9 CASSVSSGSKTDTQYF
TRBJ2-5 TRBV2 CAGASRVETQYF
TRBJ1-2 TRBV6-1 CASSERAEGDGYTF
TRBJ2-3 TRBV7-3 CASSLRQGAIDTQYF
TRBJ2-7 TRBV12-5 CASGLVLGTRLHEQYF
TRBJ1-5 TRBV2 CASSVGEINQPQHF
TRBJ1-2 TRBV7-2 CASSDPGVGYGYTF
TRBJ2-5 TRBV11-3 CASSLGPSSETQYF
TRBJ2-7 TRBV29-1 CSVRPGQGYEQYF
TRBJ2-2 TRBV5-8 CASSVGTSGNTGELFF
TRBJ2-7 TRBV19 CASSPGLGSYEQYF
TRBJ2-1 TRBV7-7 CASSLTTSGSNEQFF
TRBJ1-2 TRBV6-6 CATQTWDPIGYTF
TRBJ1-6 TRBV10-2 CASSETSGIGNSPLHF
TRBJ1-2 TRBV6-5 CASTQSRDYTF
TRBJ1-2 TRBV12-5 CASGSGWDGYTF
TRBJ1-2 TRBV6-5 CASSIREARGYTF
TRBJ2-7 TRBV5-6 CASSLVSDEQYF
TRBJ2-5 TRBV9 CASSVAQGNQETQYF
TRBJ2-7 TRBV5-1 CASRIGTGVEQYF
TRBJ2-3 TRBV25-1 CASSESKGQTPSTDTQYF
TRBJ2-7 TRBV29-1 CSGSRESEQYF
TRBJ2-1 TRBV5-1 CASSARLASNEQFF
TRBJ2-5 TRBV29-1 CSVPGGETQYF
TRBJ2-3 TRBV6-5 CASCPAGGPDTQYF
TRBJ1-1 TRBV7-6 CASSLGQANTEAFF
TRBJ1-2 TRBV15 CATSRGTGGGNYGYTF
TRBJ2-2 TRBV27 CASNARALGTGELFF
TRBJ2-7 TRBV6-1 CATRTSGVSEQYF
TRBJ2-2 TRBV30 CAWSSLANTGELFF
TRBJ1-5 TRBV4-3 CASSQDPGTGNQPQHF
TRBJ1-1 TRBV10-2 CASSVTVNTEAFF
TRBJ2-1 TRBV30 CAFRTGFSYNEQFF
TRBJ1-1 TRBV30 CAWSFGGVLLSEAFF
TRBJ1-2 TRBV7-9 CASSARNGYTF
TRBJ2-5 TRBV6-5 CASRFRDRGQETQYF
TRBJ2-7 TRBV11-2 CASSWSGQSDYEQYF
TRBJ1-1 TRBV4-1 CASSQALVGGRTEAFF
TRBJ2-7 TRBV6-5 CASSYMGRAYEQYF
TRBJ1-2 TRBV11-2 CASSKSQGTRDGYTF
TRBJ1-2 TRBV7-9 CASSSDTLKDYGYTF